Following are 20 T cell receptor beta chains from one sample sequenced in a study of T-cell reconstitution after alpha-beta-depleted transplantation in children. The authors prepared the TCRbeta library with unique molecular identifiers. Via MiXCR, TCRdb re-called the PCR reads, giving one row per CDR3 protein. The sample consists of some 840,000 distinct CDR3 sequences, roughly 16% of them appearing once. The material was PBMCs, mostly from graft donor cells, obtained 360 days after TCRalphabeta/CD19-depleted stem cell transplant. The receptors stem from a male patient between 5 and 17 years old who had a stem cell transplant for acute lymphoblastic leukemia, so the T cells may come from the graft donor.

This clonotype was counted only a few times. The chain has TRBV6-5 and TRBJ1-6; D is undetermined. CDR1 MNHEY and CDR2 SVGAGI come from the germline V gene. Between the trimmed V and J ends, which lost 0 bases and 8 bases, there was a span of 17 bases. CDR3 length: 17 amino acids. The CDR3 DNA reads as TGTGCCAGCAGTTACTCGAAGGGCGCAGGTTCAGATTCACCCCTCCACTTT. Protein sequence: CASSYSKGAGSDSPLHF.

This clonotype has just a few counts. The genes are TRBV15 and TRBJ2-3; 9 bases align to TRBD1. Trimming removed 1 base from V and 2 bases from J; junction bases left unmatched: 4. In germline, CDR1 is LNHNV, CDR2 YYDKDF (reference sequence). The CDR3 has 16 amino acids. CDR3 DNA sequence: TGTGCCACCAGCAGAGGGGGACAGGGTCTCACAGATACGCAGTATTTT. It specifies CATSRGGQGLTDTQYF.

The chain's CDR3 is CASCRLGTRNSNQPQHF. The CDR3 DNA reads as TGTGCCAGCTGTCGTCTCGGGACACGTAATAGCAATCAGCCCCAGCATTTT. V is TRBV6-1 and J is TRBJ1-5; TRBD1 might be the D (6 bases). The germline V and J ends were trimmed by 8 bases and 0 bases, with 20 bases remaining between them. Germline CDR1 is MNHNS and CDR2 is SASEGT. This CDR3 comprises 17 residues.

This clonotype has more than one count but fewer than ten. The J gene is TRBJ2-1, the V gene TRBV7-8, with a tentative D call TRBD1 (6 bases). This CDR3 has 14 residues. CDR1 SGHVS and CDR2 FQNEAQ come from the germline V gene. V gave up 4 bases and J gave up 5 bases, with 12 bases separating them. The CDR3 nucleotides read TGTGCCAGCAGCTCCGGGACATATGACAATGAGCAGTTCTTC. This sequence encodes CASSSGTYDNEQFF.

The chain links TRBV5-1 to TRBJ1-5, with 9 bases that match TRBD1. Germline lookup yields CDR1 SGHRS and CDR2 YFSETQ. This CDR3 has 16 residues. V lost 0 bases, J lost 3 bases, and 4 bases stayed unmatched. The chain's CDR3 is CASSLGQGGYNQPQHF. CDR3 sequence (DNA): TGCGCCAGCAGCTTGGGACAGGGGGGCTACAATCAGCCCCAGCATTTT.

This clonotype was counted ten times or more. This rearrangement joins TRBV6-5 to TRBJ1-1; D not certain. CDR3 length: 12 residues. V was clipped by 8 bases and J by 0 bases, with 7 bases between them. Germline lookup yields CDR1 MNHEY and CDR2 SVGAGI. The CDR3 nucleotides read TGTGCCAGCGGGCGTGTGAACACTGAAGCTTTCTTT. Translation: CASGRVNTEAFF.

In its sample, this clonotype was seen a few times. V usage is TRBV15 and J usage is TRBJ2-5; 11 bases line up with TRBD2. The CDR3 runs 15 residues. The V gene's germline CDR1 is LNHNV and CDR2 YYDKDF (reference sequence). The J segment lost 3 bases and the V segment lost 5 bases, leaving 5 bases of the junction unmatched. The CDR3, as DNA: TGTGCCACCAGCGAAACGACTAGCGGGAAAGAGACCCAGTACTTC. This encodes CATSETTSGKETQYF.

The J gene is TRBJ2-7, the V gene TRBV5-5; a possible D gene is TRBD2 (6 bases). Looked up from germline, CDR1 is SGHKS and CDR2 is YYEKEE (reference sequence). This CDR3 is built from 15 residues. The V end lost 6 bases, the J end lost 0 bases, and 16 bases lay between the germline ends. CDR3 residues: CASKWGEESSYEQYF. In nucleotides, the CDR3 is TGTGCCAGCAAATGGGGGGAAGAAAGCTCCTACGAGCAGTACTTC. The variable domain in full, completed from reference TRBV5-5 and TRBJ2-7, reads DAGVTQSPTHLIKTRGQQVTLRCSPISGHKSVSWYQQVLGQGPQFIFQYYEKEERGRGNFPDRFSARQFPNYSSELNVNALLLGDSALYLCASKWGEESSYEQYFGPGTRLTVT.

The chain combines TRBV21-1 with TRBJ1-2; TRBD1 is taken as the D call from the table, unchecked against the DNA. TRBV21-1 is classified as a pseudogene. The length of the CDR3 is 19 residues. CDR3 sequence: CASSPTANLGRRHNYGYTF. The CDR3 region has the DNA TGTGCCAGCAGCCCAACGGCAAACCTCGGGCGCCGACACAACTATGGCTACACCTTC.

The rearrangement uses TRBV5-6 and TRBJ2-1, with D tentatively TRBD1 or TRBD2 (5 bases each). Per germline, CDR1 SGHDT and CDR2 YYEEEE. The CDR3 is 14 residues long. Trimming left V 1 base short and J 6 bases short, with 11 bases between. For the CDR3, the DNA is TGTGCCAGCAGCTTGTACAGGAGCGGCAATGAGCAGTTCTTC. It yields the protein CASSLYRSGNEQFF.

This clonotype was detected only a few times. The rearrangement uses TRBV4-1 and TRBJ2-6; no definite D call. V was pared by 5 bases and J by 13 bases, with 24 bases between. The germline gives CDR1 MGHRA, CDR2 YSYEKL. CDR3 length: 16 amino acids. CDR3 sequence: CASSVPTAASLQVLTF. In nucleotides, the CDR3 is TGCGCCAGCAGCGTACCAACTGCGGCCTCACTCCAAGTCCTGACTTTC.

This clonotype was recorded many times. V is TRBV6-1 and J is TRBJ2-1; TRBD1 matches at 8 bases. CDR1 and CDR2 from the germline V gene are MNHNS and SASEGT. This CDR3 contains 15 residues. J lost 5 bases, V lost 6 bases, and 9 bases had no gene match. CDR3 residues: CASSPDRAGNNEQFF. DNA for the CDR3: TGTGCCAGCAGCCCGGACAGGGCAGGTAACAATGAGCAGTTCTTC.

V gene TRBV7-3 combines with J gene TRBJ2-7; D may be TRBD2 (6 bases). The germline gives CDR1 SGHTA, CDR2 FQGTGA. The CDR3 covers 15 residues. V lost 4 bases, J lost 6 bases, and 19 bases lay in between. CDR3 DNA: TGTGCCAGCAGCTCGACGGGACTTTCTATCTCCGAGCAGTACTTC. Its protein product is CASSSTGLSISEQYF.

The chain recombines TRBV20-1 with TRBJ2-7; D remains unclear. The CDR3 loop spans 11 amino acids. V gave up 3 bases and J gave up 3 bases, with 6 bases separating them. CDR1 DFQATT and CDR2 SNEGSKA come from the germline V gene (reference sequence). CDR3 bases: TGCAGTGCTAGTAACTTCTACGAGCAGTACTTC. It encodes CSASNFYEQYF.

The chain carries TRBV7-2 and TRBJ1-2; D unclear. The length of the CDR3 is 14 residues. Trimming removed 3 bases from V and 5 bases from J, with 13 bases in between. Germline assignment: CDR1 SGHTA and CDR2 FQGNSA. Here the CDR3 reads CASSLEKGPYGYTF. The DNA for the CDR3 is TGTGCCAGCAGCTTGGAAAAGGGCCCTTATGGCTACACCTTC. The full variable domain, completed using reference TRBV7-2 and TRBJ1-2, is GAGVSQSPSNKVTEKGKDVELRCDPISGHTALYWYRQSLGQGLEFLIYFQGNSAPDKSGLPSDRFSAERTGGSVSTLTIQRTQQEDSAVYLCASSLEKGPYGYTFGSGTRLTVV.

This clonotype occurred a few times. V and J are TRBV27 and TRBJ2-7, with D possibly TRBD1 on 5 matching bases. V shed 5 bases and J shed 5 bases, with 22 bases lying between them. The CDR3 covers 16 residues. CDR1 is MNHEY, CDR2 SMNVEV, per germline (reference sequence). The CDR3 reads CASSPIRAQPENEQYF. CDR3 DNA: TGTGCCAGCAGTCCCATCAGGGCGCAGCCAGAGAACGAGCAGTACTTC.

The sample holds a few counts of this clonotype. V is TRBV6-1 and J is TRBJ2-7; D might be TRBD2 (5 bases). CDR1 is MNHNS and CDR2 is SASEGT in the germline V gene. This CDR3 is 14 amino acids long. Trimming removed 7 bases at V and 7 bases at J, with 20 bases between. CDR3 amino acids: CASNNVGVRGEQYF. CDR3 nucleotide sequence: TGTGCCAGCAACAACGTCGGGGTACGGGGAGAGCAGTACTTC.

DNA for the CDR3: TGTGCCAGCAGCTTGTACAGGGGGGTGGGTAATGAGCAGTTCTTC. Its protein product is CASSLYRGVGNEQFF. The chain is built from TRBV13 and TRBJ2-1, with TRBD1 matching 8 bases. V dropped 3 bases and J dropped 7; count of bases not matched to a gene: 8. Germline V gene data show CDR1 as PRHDT and CDR2 as FYEKMQ (reference sequence). The CDR3 has 15 amino acids.

The chain uses TRBV11-2 and TRBJ2-7, with 12 nucleotides matching TRBD2. CDR1 is SGHAT and CDR2 is FQNNGV in the germline V gene. The CDR3 is 20 residues long. Trimming at V came to 6 bases and at J to 2 bases, leaving 20 bases not matched to a gene. As DNA, the CDR3 is TGTGCCAGCAGTCCGACTCCCGGGACTAGCGGGTTAATCGGGGCCTACGAGCAGTACTTC. Translated, it gives CASSPTPGTSGLIGAYEQYF.

This chain joins TRBV4-1 and TRBJ2-4, with 10 positions matching TRBD2. Per germline, CDR1 MGHRA and CDR2 YSYEKL. The CDR3 consists of 18 residues. The junction had 8 bases not matched to a gene; V was cut back by 0 bases and J by 3 bases. The CDR3, as DNA: TGCGCCAGCAGCCAAGAAGGACTAGCGGCCGGGTTCAAAAACATTCAGTACTTC. Encoded protein: CASSQEGLAAGFKNIQYF.